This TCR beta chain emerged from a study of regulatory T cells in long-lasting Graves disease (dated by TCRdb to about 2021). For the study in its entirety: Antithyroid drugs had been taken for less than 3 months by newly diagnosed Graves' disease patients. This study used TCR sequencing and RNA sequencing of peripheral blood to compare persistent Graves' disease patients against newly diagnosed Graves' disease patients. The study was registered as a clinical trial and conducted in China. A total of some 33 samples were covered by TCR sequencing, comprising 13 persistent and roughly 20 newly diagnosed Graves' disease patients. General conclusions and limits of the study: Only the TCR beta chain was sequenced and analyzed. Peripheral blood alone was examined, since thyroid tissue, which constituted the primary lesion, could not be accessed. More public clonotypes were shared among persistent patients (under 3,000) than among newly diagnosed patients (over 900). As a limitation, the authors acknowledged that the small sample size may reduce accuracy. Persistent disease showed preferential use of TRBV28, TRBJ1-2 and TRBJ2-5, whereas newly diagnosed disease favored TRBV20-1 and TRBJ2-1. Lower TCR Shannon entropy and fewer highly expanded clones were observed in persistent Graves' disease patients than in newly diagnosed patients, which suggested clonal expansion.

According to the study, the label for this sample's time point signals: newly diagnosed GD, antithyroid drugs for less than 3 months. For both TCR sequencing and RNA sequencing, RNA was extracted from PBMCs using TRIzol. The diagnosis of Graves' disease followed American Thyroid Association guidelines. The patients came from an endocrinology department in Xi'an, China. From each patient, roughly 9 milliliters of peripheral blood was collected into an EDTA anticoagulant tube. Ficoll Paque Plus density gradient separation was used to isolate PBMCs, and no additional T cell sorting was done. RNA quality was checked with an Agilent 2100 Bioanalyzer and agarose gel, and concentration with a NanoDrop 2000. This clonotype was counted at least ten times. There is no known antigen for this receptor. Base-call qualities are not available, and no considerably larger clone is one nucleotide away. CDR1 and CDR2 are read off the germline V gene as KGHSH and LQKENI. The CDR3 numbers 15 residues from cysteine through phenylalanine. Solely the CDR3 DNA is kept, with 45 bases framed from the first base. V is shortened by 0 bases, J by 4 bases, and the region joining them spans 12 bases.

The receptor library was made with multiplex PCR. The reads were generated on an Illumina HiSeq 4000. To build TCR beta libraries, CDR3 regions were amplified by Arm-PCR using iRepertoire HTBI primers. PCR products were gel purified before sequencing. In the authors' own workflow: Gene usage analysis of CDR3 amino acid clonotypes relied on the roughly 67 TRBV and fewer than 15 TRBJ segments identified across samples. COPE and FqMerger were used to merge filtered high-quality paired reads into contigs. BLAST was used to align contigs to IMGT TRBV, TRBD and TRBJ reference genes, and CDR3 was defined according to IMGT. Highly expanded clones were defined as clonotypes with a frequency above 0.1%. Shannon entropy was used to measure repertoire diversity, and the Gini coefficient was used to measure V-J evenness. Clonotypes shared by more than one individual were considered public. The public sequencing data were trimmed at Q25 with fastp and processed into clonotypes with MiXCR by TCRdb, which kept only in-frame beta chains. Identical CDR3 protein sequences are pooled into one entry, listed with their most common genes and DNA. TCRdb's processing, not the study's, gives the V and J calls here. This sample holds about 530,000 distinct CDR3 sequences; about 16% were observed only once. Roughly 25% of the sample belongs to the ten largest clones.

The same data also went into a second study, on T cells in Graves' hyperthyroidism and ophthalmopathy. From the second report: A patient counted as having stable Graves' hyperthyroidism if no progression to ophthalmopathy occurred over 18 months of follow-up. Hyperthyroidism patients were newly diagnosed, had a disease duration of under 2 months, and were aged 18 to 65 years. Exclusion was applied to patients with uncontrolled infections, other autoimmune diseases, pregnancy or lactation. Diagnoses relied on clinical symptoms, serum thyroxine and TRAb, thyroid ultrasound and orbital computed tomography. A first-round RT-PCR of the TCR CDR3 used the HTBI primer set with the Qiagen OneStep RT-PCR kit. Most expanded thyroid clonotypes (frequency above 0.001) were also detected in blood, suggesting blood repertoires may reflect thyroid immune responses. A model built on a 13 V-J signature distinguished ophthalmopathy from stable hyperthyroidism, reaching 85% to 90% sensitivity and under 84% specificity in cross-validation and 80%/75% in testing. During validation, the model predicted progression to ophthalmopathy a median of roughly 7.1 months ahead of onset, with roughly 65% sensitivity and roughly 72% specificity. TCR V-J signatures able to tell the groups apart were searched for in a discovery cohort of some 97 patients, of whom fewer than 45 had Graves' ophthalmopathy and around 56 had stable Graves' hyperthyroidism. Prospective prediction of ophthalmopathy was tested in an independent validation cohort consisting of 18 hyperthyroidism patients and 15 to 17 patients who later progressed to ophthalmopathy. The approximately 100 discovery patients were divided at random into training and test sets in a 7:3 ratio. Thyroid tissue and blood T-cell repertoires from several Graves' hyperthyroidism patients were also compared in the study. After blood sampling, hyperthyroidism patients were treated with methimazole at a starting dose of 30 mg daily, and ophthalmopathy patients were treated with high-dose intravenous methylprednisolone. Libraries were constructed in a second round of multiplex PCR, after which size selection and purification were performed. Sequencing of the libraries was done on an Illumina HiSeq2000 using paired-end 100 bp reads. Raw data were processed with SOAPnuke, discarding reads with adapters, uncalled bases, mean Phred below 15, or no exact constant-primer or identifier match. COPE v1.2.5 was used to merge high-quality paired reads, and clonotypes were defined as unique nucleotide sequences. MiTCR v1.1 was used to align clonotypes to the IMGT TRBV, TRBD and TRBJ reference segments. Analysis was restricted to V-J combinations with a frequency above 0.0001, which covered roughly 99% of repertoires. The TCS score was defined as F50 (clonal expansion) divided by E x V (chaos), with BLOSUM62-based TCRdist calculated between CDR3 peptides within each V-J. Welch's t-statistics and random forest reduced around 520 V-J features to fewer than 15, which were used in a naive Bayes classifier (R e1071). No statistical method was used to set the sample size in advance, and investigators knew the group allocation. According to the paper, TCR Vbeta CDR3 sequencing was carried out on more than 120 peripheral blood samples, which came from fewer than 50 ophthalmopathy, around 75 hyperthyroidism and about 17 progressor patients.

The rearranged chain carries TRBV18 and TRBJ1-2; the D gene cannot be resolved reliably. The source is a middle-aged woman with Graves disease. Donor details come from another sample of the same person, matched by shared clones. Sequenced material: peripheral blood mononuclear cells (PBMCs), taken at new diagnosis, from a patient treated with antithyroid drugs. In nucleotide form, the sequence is TGTGCCAGCTCACCACCTGAAGGACGGACCTATGGCTACACCTTC. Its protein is CASSPPEGRTYGYTF.